The 28 T cell receptor beta chains in this list originate from one sample, sequenced in a study of regulatory T cells in long-lasting Graves disease. Both iRepertoire HTBI primers and Arm-PCR of CDR3 regions were used to build the TCR beta libraries. TCRdb called the multiplex PCR reads again in MiXCR, with one record for every CDR3 protein. Of under 300,000 distinct CDR3 sequences in the sample, about 17% were seen once. Time point here: newly diagnosed GD, antithyroid drugs for less than 3 months. PBMCs provided the RNA from which the TCR library was made. This sample was shared with a second study, whose subject was T cells in Graves' hyperthyroidism and ophthalmopathy.

The sample in question was peripheral blood mononuclear cells (PBMCs), obtained at new diagnosis, from a patient treated with antithyroid drugs. The receptors were gathered from a woman in her thirties with Graves disease.

This clonotype came up many times. The J gene is TRBJ2-7, the V gene TRBV12-5; D is ambiguous. V lost 3 bases, J lost 5 bases, and 17 bases lay in between. In germline, CDR1 is LGHNT, CDR2 FRNRAP. This CDR3 has 15 amino acids. The CDR3 protein is CASGFSRGIPHEQYF. The CDR3 DNA sequence: TGTGCTAGTGGTTTTTCTAGAGGTATCCCCCACGAGCAGTACTTC.

This clonotype has only a few counts. This sequence joins TRBV7-9 and TRBJ2-7; 10 bases agree with TRBD2. The CDR3 covers 15 residues. The germline CDR1 and CDR2 sequences are SEHNR and FQNEAQ (reference sequence). V trimming: 5 bases; J trimming: 1 base; junction bases outside the gene matches: 5. The DNA of the CDR3 is TGTGCCAGCAGCCCTCCTAGCGGGAGATCCTACGAGCAGTACTTC. Its protein product is CASSPPSGRSYEQYF.

This clonotype has just a few counts. The CDR3 sequence is CATTLTGTGSTDTQYF. CDR3 bases: TGTGCCACCACCCTGACCGGGACAGGGAGCACAGATACGCAGTATTTT. V is TRBV15 and J is TRBJ2-3, with 9 nucleotides matching TRBD1. CDR1 LNHNV and CDR2 YYDKDF come from the germline V gene (reference sequence). V lost 7 bases and J lost 0; bases outside the gene matches: 8. The CDR3 has 16 amino acids.

This clonotype has ten or more counts. The V gene is TRBV7-2, the J gene TRBJ1-3; D is ambiguous. CDR1 and CDR2 from the germline V gene are SGHTA and FQGNSA. The V end lost 5 bases, the J end lost 0 bases, and 8 bases lay between the germline ends. The CDR3 is 14 residues long. CDR3 sequence: CASSPMVSGNTIYF. The CDR3 nucleotides are TGTGCCAGCAGCCCTATGGTCTCTGGAAACACCATATATTTT.

Many counts were recorded for this clonotype. V is TRBV13 and J is TRBJ2-7; maybe TRBD2 (6 bases). The germline gives CDR1 PRHDT, CDR2 FYEKMQ (reference sequence). The V and J ends lost 5 bases and 0 bases respectively, with 14 bases between them. The CDR3 is 15 residues long. As DNA, the CDR3 is TGTGCCAGCAGCCATGGGACTGCGAGCTCCTACGAGCAGTACTTC. Its translation: CASSHGTASSYEQYF.

This clonotype was counted at least ten times. This chain joins TRBV7-9 and TRBJ2-5; D is undetermined. The CDR3 covers 15 residues. V was clipped by 5 bases and J by 4 bases, with 17 bases between them. CDR1 is SEHNR and CDR2 is FQNEAQ in the germline V gene (reference sequence). In DNA form, the CDR3 reads TGTGCCAGCAGCCCAGAAGGTTTAGTCACAGAGACCCAGTACTTC. It translates to CASSPEGLVTETQYF.

In its sample, this clonotype was seen a few times. V is TRBV19 and J is TRBJ2-1; D gene ambiguous. Per germline, CDR1 LNHDA and CDR2 SQIVND (reference sequence). Trimming took 5 bases from V and 4 from J, leaving 6 bases between them. CDR3 length: 12 amino acids. The chain's CDR3 is CASSQTYNEQFF. CDR3 bases: TGTGCCAGTAGTCAAACGTACAATGAGCAGTTCTTC.

The chain employs TRBV25-1 and TRBJ1-4; 9 nucleotides line up with TRBD1. Looked up from germline, CDR1 is MGHDK and CDR2 is SYGVNS. The CDR3 length is 16 residues. V gave up 3 bases and J gave up 4 bases; unmatched junction bases: 6. CDR3 nucleotide sequence: TGTGCCAGCAGTGAGGGGACAGGGCGAGTTAATGAAAAACTGTTTTTT. Protein: CASSEGTGRVNEKLFF.

Ten or more counts support this clonotype. The rearrangement links TRBV5-1 to TRBJ1-1, with D perhaps TRBD1 (5 bases). This CDR3 is 14 amino acids long. Trimming cost V 7 bases and J 0 bases, with 13 bases left between them. CDR1 and CDR2 (germline): SGHRS, YFSETQ. The chain's CDR3 is CASRTGTVNTEAFF. The CDR3, as DNA: TGCGCCAGCCGTACCGGGACGGTGAACACTGAAGCTTTCTTT. Using reference TRBV5-1 and TRBJ1-1 for the parts outside the CDR3, the full variable domain is KAGVTQTPRYLIKTRGQQVTLSCSPISGHRSVSWYQQTPGQGLQFLFEYFSETQRNKGNFPGRFSGRQFSNSRSEMNVSTLELGDSALYLCASRTGTVNTEAFFGQGTRLTVV.

This clonotype was counted at least ten times. This sequence joins TRBV6-1 and TRBJ1-1, with TRBD1 matching over 8 bases. The length of the CDR3 is 15 residues. Germline assignment: CDR1 MNHNS and CDR2 SASEGT. The junction had 6 bases not matched to a gene; V was cut back by 5 bases and J by 1 base. Here the CDR3 reads CASSPRGRGNTEAFF. CDR3 sequence (DNA): TGTGCCAGCAGTCCCAGGGGGCGAGGGAACACTGAAGCTTTCTTT.

This clonotype was detected many times. The V call is TRBV7-9, the J call TRBJ1-3; TRBD1 matches 7 bases. With 6 bases clipped from V and 0 bases from J, the junction kept 5 bases outside the gene matches. The CDR3 sequence is 15 residues long. Germline V gene sequence: CDR1 SEHNR, CDR2 FQNEAQ (reference sequence). The CDR3 DNA sequence: TGTGCCAGCAGTCAAGGGGGCAGCTCTGGAAACACCATATATTTT. This codes for CASSQGGSSGNTIYF.

This clonotype was seen many times. This rearrangement joins TRBV20-1 to TRBJ2-5, with TRBD2 identical over 9 bases. There are 14 residues in the CDR3. V was clipped by 6 bases and J by 1 base; unmatched bases: 6. In germline, CDR1 is DFQATT, CDR2 SNEGSKA (reference sequence). The CDR3 sequence: CSAYRAGGQETQYF. CDR3 coding DNA: TGCAGTGCGTACCGAGCGGGGGGCCAAGAGACCCAGTACTTC.

The chain has TRBV7-2 and TRBJ2-1, with TRBD2 matching over 10 bases. CDR3 length: 17 residues. Germline V gives CDR1 SGHTA, CDR2 FQGNSA. Trimming at V came to 5 bases and at J to 0 bases, leaving 7 bases not matched to a gene. The CDR3 region is CASSERASGGSYNEQFF. In nucleotides, the CDR3 is TGTGCCAGCAGCGAGCGGGCTAGCGGGGGCTCCTACAATGAGCAGTTCTTC.

This clonotype was recorded only once. The rearrangement joins TRBV2 to TRBJ2-5, with TRBD2 matching over 13 bases. The CDR3 consists of 18 residues. From germline, CDR1 is SNHLY and CDR2 FYNNEI. After removal of 6 bases from V and 2 bases from J, the junction contained 12 bases not matched to a gene. The CDR3 loop reads CASRASTGLAGVQETQYF. DNA of the CDR3: TGTGCCAGCAGGGCAAGTACTGGACTAGCGGGGGTACAAGAGACCCAGTACTTC.

This clonotype showed up many times. No conserved phenylalanine or tryptophan ends this CDR3, so it is likely a read error. The chain combines TRBV20-1 with TRBJ1-5, with TRBD1 matching over 8 bases. The CDR3 is 14 amino acids. Germline trimming cut 6 bases from V and 3 bases from J; bases unmatched to any gene: 7. Germline V gene lookup returns CDR1 DFQATT and CDR2 SNEGSKA (reference sequence). The CDR3 bases are TGCAGTGCAGCAGGGGGCGCGGACAATCAGCCCCAGCATTCT. It codes for CSAAGGADNQPQHS.

There are many counts of this clonotype. The V call is TRBV5-4, the J call TRBJ2-5, with D unresolved. Trimming removed 5 bases at V and 0 bases at J, with 11 bases between. This CDR3 spans 14 amino acids. Germline CDR1 SGHNT, CDR2 YYREEE (reference sequence). CDR3 nucleotide sequence: TGTGCCAGCAGACCCGACGGTTACCAAGAGACCCAGTACTTC. Translating gives CASRPDGYQETQYF. Supplemented by reference TRBV5-4 and TRBJ2-5, the full variable domain reads ETGVTQSPTHLIKTRGQQVTLRCSSQSGHNTVSWYQQALGQGPQFIFQYYREEENGRGNFPPRFSGLQFPNYSSELNVNALELDDSALYLCASRPDGYQETQYFGPGTRLLVL.

This clonotype was recorded at least ten times. This chain links TRBV14 with TRBJ2-3; 9 nucleotides agree with TRBD2. V lost 2 bases, J lost 4 bases, and 4 bases stayed unmatched. The CDR3 loop spans 15 amino acids. Germline V CDR1 and CDR2: SGHDN, FVKESK. Here the CDR3 DNA reads TGTGCCAGCAGCCAACTGCGGGGGGGCCCAGATACGCAGTATTTT. Translating it yields CASSQLRGGPDTQYF.

This clonotype was recorded many times. The CDR3 DNA is TGTGCCAGCAGCCAAGGGACAGGGGGGAACACTGAAGCTTTCTTT. Its protein is CASSQGTGGNTEAFF. This rearrangement joins TRBV3-1 to TRBJ1-1, with 10 bases identical to TRBD1. V was pared by 1 base and J by 1 base, with 0 bases of the junction left unmatched. The V gene's germline CDR1 is LGHDT and CDR2 YNNKEL (reference sequence). CDR3 length equals 15 residues. The full variable domain, with the rest looked up from reference TRBV3-1 and TRBJ1-1, is DTAVSQTPKYLVTQMGNDKSIKCEQNLGHDTMYWYKQDSKKFLKIMFSYNNKELIINETVPNRFSPKSPDKAHLNLHINSLELGDSAVYFCASSQGTGGNTEAFFGQGTRLTVV.

This chain links TRBV6-1 with TRBJ2-2; TRBD1 might be the D (5 bases). V lost 7 bases to trimming and J lost 7 bases, with 22 bases between them. The CDR3 loop spans 16 amino acids. Germline V lookup: CDR1 MNHNS, CDR2 SASEGT. In nucleotides, the CDR3 is TGTGCCAGCAATGGAAGCGCAGGGATCTATGGCGGGGAGCTGTTTTTT. This codes for CASNGSAGIYGGELFF.

The chain recombines TRBV5-4 with TRBJ1-2, with 7 bases lining up with TRBD1. Looked up from germline, CDR1 is SGHNT and CDR2 is YYREEE (reference sequence). V trimming: 2 bases; J trimming: 8 bases; junction bases outside the gene matches: 3. There are 12 residues in the CDR3. The CDR3 spells CASSFDRVGYTF. CDR3 nucleotide sequence: TGTGCCAGCAGCTTCGACAGGGTAGGCTACACCTTC. The complete variable domain, with remaining parts taken from reference TRBV5-4 and TRBJ1-2, reads ETGVTQSPTHLIKTRGQQVTLRCSSQSGHNTVSWYQQALGQGPQFIFQYYREEENGRGNFPPRFSGLQFPNYSSELNVNALELDDSALYLCASSFDRVGYTFGSGTRLTVV.

This clonotype was seen a few times. CDR3: CASSLNRGSDTQYF. In nucleotides, the CDR3 is TGTGCCAGCAGCTTAAACAGGGGGTCAGATACGCAGTATTTT. The rearrangement links TRBV11-3 to TRBJ2-3; TRBD1 matches at 8 bases. The CDR3 consists of 14 residues. J lost 4 bases, V lost 2 bases, and 2 bases had no gene match. The germline V gene encodes CDR1 SGHNT and CDR2 YENEEA.

In its sample, this clonotype was seen many times. For the CDR3, the DNA is TGTGCCAGCTCACCGACTAGCGGGGGGTCTGAGCAGTTCTTC. Translated, it gives CASSPTSGGSEQFF. This sequence joins TRBV18 and TRBJ2-1; TRBD2 matches at 13 bases. The CDR3 contains 14 residues. V shed 3 bases and J 9 bases; nucleotides not matched to a gene: 2. The V gene's germline CDR1 is KGHSH and CDR2 LQKENI.

This clonotype has a count of ten or more. The gene calls are TRBV12-3 or TRBV12-4 and TRBJ1-4; the D is unclear. The CDR3 is 15 amino acids. Trimming pared 2 bases from V and 4 bases from J, leaving 11 bases between. The CDR3 reads CASSLIVTHNEKLFF. As DNA, the CDR3 is TGTGCCAGCAGTTTAATAGTGACACATAATGAAAAACTGTTTTTT.

This clonotype was counted a few times. J is TRBJ2-5 and V is TRBV6-7; 7 positions agree with TRBD1. TRBV6-7 is designated an ORF whose function remains uncertain. V lost 2 bases, J lost 4 bases, and 7 bases stayed unmatched. The length of the CDR3 is 15 residues. The CDR3 spells CASSYANRGRETQYF. DNA of the CDR3: TGTGCCAGCAGTTACGCGAACAGGGGACGAGAGACCCAGTACTTC.

This clonotype was counted many times. The chain is built from TRBV6-2 or TRBV6-3 and TRBJ1-1; tentatively, D is TRBD1 (6 bases). This CDR3 comprises 16 residues. V lost 1 base to trimming and J lost 0 bases, with 12 bases between them. Germline assignment: CDR1 MNHEY and CDR2 SVGEGT. CDR3 bases: TGTGCCAGCAGTTACTTCGGCAGGGGAGTGAACACTGAAGCTTTCTTT. Translation: CASSYFGRGVNTEAFF.

This clonotype was recorded at least ten times. The chain employs TRBV5-6 and TRBJ2-1; unclear D gene. The CDR3 is made up of 12 amino acids. Germline CDR1 and CDR2: SGHDT and YYEEEE. The V end lost 0 bases, the J end lost 13 bases, and 11 bases lay between the germline ends. This chain's CDR3 is CASSLGPSKQFF. In DNA form, the CDR3 reads TGTGCCAGCAGCTTGGGACCTTCGAAACAGTTCTTC.

The V call is TRBV25-1, the J call TRBJ1-3; D is uncertain. V lost 4 bases to trimming and J lost 0 bases, with 13 bases between them. The CDR3 sequence is 16 residues long. Germline V lookup: CDR1 MGHDK, CDR2 SYGVNS. CDR3: CASSVNRLNSGNTIYF. CDR3 DNA sequence: TGTGCCAGCAGTGTTAACAGATTAAACTCTGGAAACACCATATATTTT.

This clonotype was counted between two and nine times. One base away lies a much larger clone, so this may be a sequencing read error. It is likely a read error, because the conserved phenylalanine at the end of the CDR3 is missing. The gene calls are TRBV5-5 and TRBJ2-3; D not resolved. The CDR3 length is 18 residues. Germline loops: CDR1 SGHKS, CDR2 YYEKEE (reference sequence). V was shortened by 0 bases and J by 2 bases, with 19 bases between the two germline ends. The DNA of the CDR3 is TGTGCCAGCAGCTTGGAGGCAGACGGAGACTTTACCACAGATACGCAGTATTCT. Translating gives CASSLEADGDFTTDTQYS.